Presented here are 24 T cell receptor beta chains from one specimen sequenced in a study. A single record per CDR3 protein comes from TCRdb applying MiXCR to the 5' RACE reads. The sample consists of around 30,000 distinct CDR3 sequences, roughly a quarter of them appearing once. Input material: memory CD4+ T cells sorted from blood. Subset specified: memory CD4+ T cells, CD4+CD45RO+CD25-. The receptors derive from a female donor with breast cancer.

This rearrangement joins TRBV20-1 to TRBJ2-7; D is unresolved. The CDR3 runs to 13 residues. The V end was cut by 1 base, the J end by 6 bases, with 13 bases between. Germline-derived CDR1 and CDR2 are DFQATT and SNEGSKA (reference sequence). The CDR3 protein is CSARGSGLSEQYF. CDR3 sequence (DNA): TGCAGTGCTAGAGGTTCCGGGCTATCCGAGCAGTACTTC.

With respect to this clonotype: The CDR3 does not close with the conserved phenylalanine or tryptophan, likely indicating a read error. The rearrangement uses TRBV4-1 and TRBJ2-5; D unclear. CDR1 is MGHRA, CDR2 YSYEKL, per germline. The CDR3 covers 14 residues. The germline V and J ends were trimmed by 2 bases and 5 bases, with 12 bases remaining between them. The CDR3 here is CASSQQAVGETQYL. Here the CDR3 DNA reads TGCGCCAGCAGCCAACAGGCAGTTGGGGAGACCCAGTACCTC.

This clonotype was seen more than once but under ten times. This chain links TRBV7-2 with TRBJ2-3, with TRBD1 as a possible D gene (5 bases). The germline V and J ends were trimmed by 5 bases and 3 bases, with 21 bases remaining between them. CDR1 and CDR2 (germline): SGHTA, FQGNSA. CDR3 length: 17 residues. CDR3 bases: TGTGCCAGCAGCCTATCCCTCGGACCAAGGGGAACAGATACGCAGTATTTT. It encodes CASSLSLGPRGTDTQYF.

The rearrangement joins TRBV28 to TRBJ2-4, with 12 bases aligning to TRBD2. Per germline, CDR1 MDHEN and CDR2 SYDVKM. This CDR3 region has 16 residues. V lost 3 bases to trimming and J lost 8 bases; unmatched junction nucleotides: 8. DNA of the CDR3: TGTGCCAGCAGTTTGTCTAGCGGGAGGGCCCGGGACATTCAGTACTTC. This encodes CASSLSSGRARDIQYF.

DNA for the CDR3: TGTGCCAGCAGTCCACGACAGACGAATTCACCCCTCCACTTT. It encodes CASSPRQTNSPLHF. V and J are TRBV28 and TRBJ1-6; TRBD1 is a possible D gene (5 bases). This CDR3 has 14 amino acids. The germline V and J ends were trimmed by 5 bases and 7 bases, with 12 bases remaining between them. CDR1 is MDHEN and CDR2 is SYDVKM in the germline V gene.

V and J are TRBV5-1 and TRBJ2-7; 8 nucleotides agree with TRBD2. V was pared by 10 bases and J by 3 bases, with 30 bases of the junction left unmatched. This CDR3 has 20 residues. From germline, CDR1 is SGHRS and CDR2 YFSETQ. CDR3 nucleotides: TGCGCCGTACCCAACGGGGGGGGAATCGAGTGGGTCTCCGCCTACTACGAGCAGTACTTC. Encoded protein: CAVPNGGGIEWVSAYYEQYF. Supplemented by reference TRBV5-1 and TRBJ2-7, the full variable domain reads KAGVTQTPRYLIKTRGQQVTLSCSPISGHRSVSWYQQTPGQGLQFLFEYFSETQRNKGNFPGRFSGRQFSNSRSEMNVSTLELGDSALYLCAVPNGGGIEWVSAYYEQYFGPGTRLTVT.

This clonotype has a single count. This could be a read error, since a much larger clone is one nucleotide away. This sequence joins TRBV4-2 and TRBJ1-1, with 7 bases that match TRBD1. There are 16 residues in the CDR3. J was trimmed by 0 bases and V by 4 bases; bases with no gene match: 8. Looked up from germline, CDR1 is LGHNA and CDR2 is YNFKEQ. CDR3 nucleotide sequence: TGTGCCAGCAGCCCCAACAGGGGCCCTATGAACACTGAAGCTTTCTTT. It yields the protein CASSPNRGPMNTEAFF.

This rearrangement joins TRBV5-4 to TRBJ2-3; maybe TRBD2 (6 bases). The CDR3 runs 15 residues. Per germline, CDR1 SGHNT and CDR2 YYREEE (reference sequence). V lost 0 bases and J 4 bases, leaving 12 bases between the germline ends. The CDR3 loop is CASSLGGGGSDTQYF. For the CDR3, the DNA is TGTGCCAGCAGCTTGGGAGGAGGAGGGTCAGATACGCAGTATTTT. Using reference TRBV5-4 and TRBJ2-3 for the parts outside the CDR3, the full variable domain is ETGVTQSPTHLIKTRGQQVTLRCSSQSGHNTVSWYQQALGQGPQFIFQYYREEENGRGNFPPRFSGLQFPNYSSELNVNALELDDSALYLCASSLGGGGSDTQYFGPGTRLTVL.

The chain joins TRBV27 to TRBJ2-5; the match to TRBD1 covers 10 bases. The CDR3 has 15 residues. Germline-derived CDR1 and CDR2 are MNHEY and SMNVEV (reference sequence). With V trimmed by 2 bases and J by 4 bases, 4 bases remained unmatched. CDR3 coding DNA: TGTGCCAGCAGTTTAAGCGGACAGGGGGGAGAGACCCAGTACTTC. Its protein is CASSLSGQGGETQYF.

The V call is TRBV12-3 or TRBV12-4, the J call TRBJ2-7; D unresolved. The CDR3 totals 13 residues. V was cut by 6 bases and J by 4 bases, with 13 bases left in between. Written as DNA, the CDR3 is TGTGCCAGCAGACCCCAGACCACTTACGAGCAGTACTTC. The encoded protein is CASRPQTTYEQYF.

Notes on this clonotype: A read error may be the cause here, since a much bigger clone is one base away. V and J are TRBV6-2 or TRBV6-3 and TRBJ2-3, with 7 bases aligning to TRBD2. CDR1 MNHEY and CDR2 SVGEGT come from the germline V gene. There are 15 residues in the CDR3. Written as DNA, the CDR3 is TGTGCCGGCAGTTACTCGGCGCGGGAGCGAGATACGCAGTATTTT. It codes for CAGSYSARERDTQYF.

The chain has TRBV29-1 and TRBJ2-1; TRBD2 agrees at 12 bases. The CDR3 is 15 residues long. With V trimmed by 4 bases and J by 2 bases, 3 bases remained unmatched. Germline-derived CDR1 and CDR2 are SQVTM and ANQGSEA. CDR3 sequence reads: CSVASGRGTYNEQFF. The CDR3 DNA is TGCAGCGTTGCTAGCGGGAGGGGAACCTACAATGAGCAGTTCTTC.

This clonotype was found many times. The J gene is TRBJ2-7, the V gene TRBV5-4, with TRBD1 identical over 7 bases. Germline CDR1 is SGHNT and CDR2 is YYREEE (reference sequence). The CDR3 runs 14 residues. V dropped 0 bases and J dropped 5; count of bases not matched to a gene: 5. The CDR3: CASSLGDRADEQYF. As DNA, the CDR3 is TGTGCCAGCAGCTTGGGTGACAGGGCGGACGAGCAGTACTTC. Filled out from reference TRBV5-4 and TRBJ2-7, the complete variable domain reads ETGVTQSPTHLIKTRGQQVTLRCSSQSGHNTVSWYQQALGQGPQFIFQYYREEENGRGNFPPRFSGLQFPNYSSELNVNALELDDSALYLCASSLGDRADEQYFGPGTRLTVT.

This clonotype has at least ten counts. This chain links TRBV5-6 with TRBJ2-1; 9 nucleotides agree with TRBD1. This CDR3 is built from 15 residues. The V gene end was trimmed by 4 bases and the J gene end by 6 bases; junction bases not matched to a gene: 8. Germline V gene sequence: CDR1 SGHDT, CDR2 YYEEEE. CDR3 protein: CASSLGQGWGNEQFF. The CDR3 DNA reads TGTGCCAGCAGCCTGGGACAGGGCTGGGGCAATGAGCAGTTCTTC.

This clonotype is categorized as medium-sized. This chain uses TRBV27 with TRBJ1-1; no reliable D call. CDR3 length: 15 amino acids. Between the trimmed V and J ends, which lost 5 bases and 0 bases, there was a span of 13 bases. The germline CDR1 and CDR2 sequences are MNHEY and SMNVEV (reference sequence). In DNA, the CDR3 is TGTGCCAGCAGTCACCTCCCTCCCATGAACACTGAAGCTTTCTTT. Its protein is CASSHLPPMNTEAFF.

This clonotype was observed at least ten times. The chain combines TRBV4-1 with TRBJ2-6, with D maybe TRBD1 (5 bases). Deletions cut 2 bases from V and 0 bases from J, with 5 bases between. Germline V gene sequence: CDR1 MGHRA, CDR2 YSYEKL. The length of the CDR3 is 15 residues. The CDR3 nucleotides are TGCGCCAGCAGCCAAACAGGCTCTGGGGCCAACGTCCTGACTTTC. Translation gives CASSQTGSGANVLTF.

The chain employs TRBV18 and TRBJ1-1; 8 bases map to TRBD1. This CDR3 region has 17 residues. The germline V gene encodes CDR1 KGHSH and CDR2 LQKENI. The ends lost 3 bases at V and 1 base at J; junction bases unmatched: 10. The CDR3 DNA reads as TGTGCCAGCTCACCTACGGACAGGGCGTCAAGGAACACTGAAGCTTTCTTT. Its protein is CASSPTDRASRNTEAFF.

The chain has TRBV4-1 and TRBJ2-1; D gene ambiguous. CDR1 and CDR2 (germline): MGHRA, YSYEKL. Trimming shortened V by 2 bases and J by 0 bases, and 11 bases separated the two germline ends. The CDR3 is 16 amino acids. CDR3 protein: CASSQLGSGSYNEQFF. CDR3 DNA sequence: TGCGCCAGCAGCCAATTGGGGTCCGGCTCCTACAATGAGCAGTTCTTC.

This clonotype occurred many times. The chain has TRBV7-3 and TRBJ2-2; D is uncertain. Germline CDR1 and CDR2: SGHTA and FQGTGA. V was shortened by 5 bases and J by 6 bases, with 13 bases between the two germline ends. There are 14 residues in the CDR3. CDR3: CASSLTRAPGELFF. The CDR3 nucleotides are TGTGCCAGCAGCCTGACTCGGGCTCCCGGGGAGCTGTTTTTT.

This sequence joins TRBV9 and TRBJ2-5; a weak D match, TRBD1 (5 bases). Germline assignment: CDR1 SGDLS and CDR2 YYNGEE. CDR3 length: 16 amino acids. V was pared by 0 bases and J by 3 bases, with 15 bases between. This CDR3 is CASSVAQGTLEETQYF. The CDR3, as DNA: TGTGCCAGCAGCGTAGCCCAGGGAACCCTCGAAGAGACCCAGTACTTC.

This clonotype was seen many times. CDR3 nucleotides: TGTGCCAGCAGCGGGGGTACTAGCACAGATACGCAGTATTTT. Translating gives CASSGGTSTDTQYF. The rearrangement links TRBV9 to TRBJ2-3; D call uncertain. Germline CDR1 reads SGDLS; CDR2 reads YYNGEE. The V end was cut by 3 bases, the J end by 0 bases, with 8 bases between. The CDR3 spans 14 residues.

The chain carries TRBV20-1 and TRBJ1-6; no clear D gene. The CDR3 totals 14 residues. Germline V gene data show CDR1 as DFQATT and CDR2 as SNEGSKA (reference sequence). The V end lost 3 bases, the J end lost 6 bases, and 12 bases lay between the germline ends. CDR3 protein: CSASLGRSNSPLHF. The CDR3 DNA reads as TGCAGTGCTAGCCTTGGCAGGTCTAATTCACCCCTCCACTTT.

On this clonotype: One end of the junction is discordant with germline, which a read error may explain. The CDR3 DNA reads as TGTGCTAGCAGCCCCCGACACGCCGGGGAGCTGTTTTTT. This encodes CASSPRHAGELFF. The J gene is TRBJ2-2, the V gene TRBV7-7; D remains unclear. The CDR3 sequence is 13 residues long. Germline CDR1 SSHAT, CDR2 FNYEAQ (reference sequence).

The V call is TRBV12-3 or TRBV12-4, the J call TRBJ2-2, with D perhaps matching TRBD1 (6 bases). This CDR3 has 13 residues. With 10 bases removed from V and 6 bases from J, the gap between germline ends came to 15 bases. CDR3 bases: TGTGCCATACACCAGGGGCGGTCCGGGGAGCTGTTTTTT. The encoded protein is CAIHQGRSGELFF.